The 6 T cell receptor beta chains presented below share a single source sample, sequenced in a study of blood T cell repertoires in COVID-19. Assay: immunoSEQ multiplex PCR; the TCRdb copy retains only in-frame clones and omits some. The sample shows about 150,000 clones, 75% to 90% of them seen only once. The sample taken for sequencing was peripheral blood. Source of these receptors: a woman aged 60-70 years with COVID-19, enrolled during active disease.

The CDR3: CASSLGQNYGYTF. The CDR3 coding sequence is TGTGCCAGCAGCTTGGGGCAAAACTATGGCTACACCTTC. The chain links TRBV5-6 to TRBJ1-2, with D hard to call. Trimming pared 0 bases from V and 2 bases from J, leaving 5 bases between. This CDR3 spans 13 amino acids. Germline loops: CDR1 SGHDT, CDR2 YYEEEE. The full variable domain, its missing parts supplied by reference TRBV5-6 and TRBJ1-2, is DAGVTQSPTHLIKTRGQQVTLRCSPKSGHDTVSWYQQALGQGPQFIFQYYEEEERQRGNFPDRFSGHQFPNYSSELNVNALLLGDSALYLCASSLGQNYGYTFGSGTRLTVV.

A word on this clone: The same CDR3 arises from other DNA sequences in this sample as well. The genes are TRBV6-4 and TRBJ2-3, with 7 nucleotides matching TRBD2. Germline lookup yields CDR1 MRHNA and CDR2 SNTAGT. The ends lost 0 bases at V and 1 base at J; junction bases unmatched: 1. This CDR3 spans 15 amino acids. The CDR3 DNA sequence: TGTGCCAGCAGTGACTCGAGCGGGGGCACAGATACGCAGTATTTT. Amino acid sequence: CASSDSSGGTDTQYF.

V is TRBV4-1 and J is TRBJ2-1, with 9 bases that match TRBD1. The V and J ends lost 5 bases and 6 bases, in that order; junction bases with no gene match: 11. The CDR3 sequence is 16 residues long. Germline V lookup: CDR1 MGHRA, CDR2 YSYEKL. The CDR3 here is CASSSPGTGISNEQFF. For the CDR3, the DNA is TGCGCCAGCAGCTCACCCGGGACAGGGATTTCCAATGAGCAGTTCTTC.

The J gene is TRBJ2-7, the V gene TRBV6-1; D might be TRBD1 (6 bases). CDR1 and CDR2 from the germline V gene are MNHNS and SASEGT. V gave up 3 bases and J gave up 2 bases, with 17 bases separating them. The CDR3 length is 16 residues. Here the CDR3 reads CASSDPGQTRTYEQYF. In DNA, the CDR3 is TGTGCCAGCAGTGACCCAGGACAGACCCGCACCTACGAGCAGTACTTC.

The chain has TRBV9 and TRBJ1-5; D ambiguous. The germline V and J ends were trimmed by 0 bases and 4 bases, with 8 bases remaining between them. Germline CDR1 SGDLS, CDR2 YYNGEE. The CDR3 totals 14 residues. The CDR3 coding sequence is TGTGCCAGCAGCGTAGCCCCAGAAAATCAGCCCCAGCATTTT. Translating it yields CASSVAPENQPQHF.

The genes are TRBV5-6 and TRBJ1-6; D ambiguous. Germline loops: CDR1 SGHDT, CDR2 YYEEEE. V was shortened by 3 bases and J by 0 bases, with 16 bases between the two germline ends. This CDR3 has 18 residues. The CDR3: CASSYTRNLSSYNSPLHF. The CDR3 coding sequence is TGTGCCAGCAGCTACACCAGGAACCTTAGCTCCTATAATTCACCCCTCCACTTT.